A single sample gave rise to the 2 T cell receptor beta chains below, sequenced in a study of early T cells in non-severe SARS-CoV-2 infection. TCRdb passed the 5' RACE reads through MiXCR, listing each CDR3 protein once. The table includes roughly 62,000 distinct CDR3 sequences, about 8.4% detected once. The specimen sequenced was whole blood. The receptors come from an adult who was a healthcare worker with PCR-confirmed SARS-CoV-2 infection or an uninfected control (not recorded which).

This clonotype occurred many times. In nucleotides, the CDR3 is TGTGCCAGCAGCTTGTCTCTAGCGGGATCCTACAATGAGCAGTTCTTC. The encoded protein is CASSLSLAGSYNEQFF. This sequence joins TRBV7-3 and TRBJ2-1; 9 nucleotides line up with TRBD2. J gave up 1 base and V 3 bases, and 4 bases lay outside the gene matches. Germline CDR1 SGHTA, CDR2 FQGTGA. This CDR3 contains 16 residues.

This clonotype was picked up many times. The chain joins TRBV7-6 to TRBJ1-6; D gene uncertain. Germline assignment: CDR1 SGHVS and CDR2 FNYEAQ. V was trimmed by 7 bases and J by 2 bases, leaving 9 bases between them. The CDR3 consists of 14 residues. The DNA for the CDR3 is TGTGCCAGCACGGGGAACCCCTATAATTCACCCCTCCACTTT. Residues: CASTGNPYNSPLHF.